This T cell receptor (beta chain) was profiled in a study of cytomegalovirus exposure and HLA in healthy donors. Overall study findings and caveats: Some TCR beta chains (over 150 of them) were listed as cytomegalovirus-associated. In an earlier analysis, productive rearrangement rates for most beta V segments clustered near 87% or 30%.

For this clone: The antigen is undetermined.

60 Vbeta and 13 Jbeta primers were used in PCR. Profiled with immunoSEQ multiplex PCR; TCRdb holds only in-frame clones, not every one. Here the sample spans nearly 300,000 clones, 86% being singletons. The donors (healthy individuals) were bone marrow donors. This CDR3 is built from 15 residues. Germline V gives CDR1 MDHEN, CDR2 SYDVKM. What was sequenced was PBMCs. This TCR came from a man in his forties in good health and CMV-seropositive. V gene TRBV28 combines with J gene TRBJ2-5; 10 positions match TRBD1. The better agreement between TRBJ2-7 and the DNA end casts doubt on the J call. The CDR3 loop reads CASSPSGTGAYEQYF. The CDR3 DNA reads TGTGCCAGCAGTCCTTCCGGGACAGGGGCCTACGAGCAGTACTTC.